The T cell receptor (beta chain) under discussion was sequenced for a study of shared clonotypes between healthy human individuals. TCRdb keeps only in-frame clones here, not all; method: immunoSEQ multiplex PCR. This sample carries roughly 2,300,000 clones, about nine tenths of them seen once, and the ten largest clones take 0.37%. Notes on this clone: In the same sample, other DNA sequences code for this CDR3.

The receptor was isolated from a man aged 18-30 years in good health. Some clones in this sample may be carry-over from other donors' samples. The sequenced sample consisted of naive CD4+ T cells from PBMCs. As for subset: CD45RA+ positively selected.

Here the CDR3 reads CASSFGGLAKNIQYF. In DNA form, the CDR3 reads TGTGCCAGCAGCTTCGGAGGGCTCGCCAAAAACATTCAGTACTTC. This rearrangement joins TRBV7-9 to TRBJ2-4; weak D call: TRBD2 (6 bases). This CDR3 contains 15 residues. Trimming cost V 3 bases and J 1 base, with 10 bases left between them. The germline V gene encodes CDR1 SEHNR and CDR2 FQNEAQ (reference sequence).